What follows are 28 T cell receptor beta chains derived from one specimen sequenced in a study of molecular identifiers for immune sequencing clone quantification. Each CDR3 protein gets one entry after TCRdb re-called the PCR reads with MiXCR. The sample consists of hundreds of thousands of distinct CDR3 sequences, around 25% of them appearing once. Sequenced material: naive CD8+ T cells from blood, with Jurkat cell RNA spiked in. Subset reported: FACS-sorted CD8+CD4-CCR7+CD45RA+ naive T cells. Every receptor here comes from a human donor in good health. Some libraries in this study had Jurkat cell RNA spiked in.

A word on this clonotype: This sequence may be a read error, since a much larger clone differs from it by one base. CDR3 coding DNA: TGTGCCACCAGCACTACTAGCGGGGGGCCAAAAACGGTAGAGACCCAGTACTTC. The encoded protein is CATSTTSGGPKTVETQYF. The genes are TRBV7-9 and TRBJ2-5; TRBD2 matches at 12 bases. The CDR3 extends over 18 amino acids. CDR1 and CDR2 (germline): SEHNR, FQNEAQ (reference sequence).

The V and J genes are TRBV4-3 and TRBJ2-7; D may be TRBD1 (7 bases). The CDR3 spans 12 residues. V lost 8 bases and J lost 5, with 13 bases in between. Germline V gene sequence: CDR1 LGHNA, CDR2 YSLEER. As DNA, the CDR3 is TGCGCCAGCGGCCCAGGGGGGAACGAGCAGTACTTC. Residues: CASGPGGNEQYF.

Concerning this clonotype itself: A much bigger clone sits one base away, suggesting this may be a read error. As the CDR3 is not closed by the conserved phenylalanine or tryptophan, this likely results from a read error. V usage is TRBV5-4 and J usage is TRBJ2-6, with D unresolved. The CDR3 is 14 amino acids. Germline-derived CDR1 and CDR2 are SGHNT and YYREEE (reference sequence). Trimming took off 4 bases at V and 4 bases at J, with 9 bases between the two ends. The CDR3 sequence: CASSPNDGANVLTL. CDR3 nucleotide sequence: TGTGCCAGCAGCCCGAACGACGGGGCCAACGTCCTGACTTTA.

This clonotype was seen a handful of times. The CDR3 sequence is CASSPWTGEDGYTF. Here the CDR3 DNA reads TGTGCCAGCAGCCCCTGGACAGGGGAGGATGGCTACACCTTC. The rearrangement joins TRBV13 to TRBJ1-2; 9 bases match TRBD1. This CDR3 has 14 residues. With V trimmed by 5 bases and J by 6 bases, 7 bases remained unmatched. Germline V gene lookup returns CDR1 PRHDT and CDR2 FYEKMQ (reference sequence).

The chain combines TRBV4-1 with TRBJ1-5, with D uncertain. Germline V lookup: CDR1 MGHRA, CDR2 YSYEKL. This CDR3 has 15 amino acids. Trimming pared 4 bases from V and 2 bases from J, leaving 12 bases between. CDR3 nucleotide sequence: TGCGCCAGCAGCCGATGGGTACCGGGCAATCAGCCCCAGCATTTT. It yields the protein CASSRWVPGNQPQHF.

This clonotype showed up just a few times. Sequence at one end of the junction differs from germline and may be a read error. The CDR3 loop is CASSFGVSGNTVYF. The CDR3 bases are TGTGCCAGCAGTTTCGGCGTATCTGGAAACACCGTATATTTT. This chain joins TRBV12-3 or TRBV12-4 and TRBJ1-3, with D unresolved. This CDR3 is 14 amino acids long.

The chain carries TRBV9 and TRBJ2-1, with a tentative D call TRBD2 (6 bases). This CDR3 contains 15 residues. The germline gives CDR1 SGDLS, CDR2 YYNGEE. The germline V and J ends were trimmed by 4 bases and 8 bases, with 19 bases remaining between them. This CDR3 is CASSPPTSSPYEQFF. Written as DNA, the CDR3 is TGTGCCAGCAGCCCACCGACTAGTTCCCCCTATGAGCAGTTCTTC.

J is TRBJ2-5 and V is TRBV7-9; 11 nucleotides line up with TRBD2. Germline CDR1 and CDR2: SEHNR and FQNEAQ (reference sequence). The CDR3 runs 18 residues. Trimming took 1 base from V and 1 from J; bases not matched to a gene: 8. The CDR3 loop is CASSLGPTGLAAQETQYF. CDR3 nucleotide sequence: TGTGCCAGCAGCTTAGGGCCCACGGGACTAGCGGCCCAAGAGACCCAGTACTTC.

Remarks on this clonotype: This sequence may be a read error, since a much larger clone differs from it by one base. The DNA for the CDR3 is TGTGCCAGCAGCTTGGCGGGGAGCTTCTATAATTCACCCCTCCACTTT. Amino acid sequence: CASSLAGSFYNSPLHF. The V and J genes are TRBV5-6 and TRBJ1-6; D is uncertain. Germline lookup yields CDR1 SGHDT and CDR2 YYEEEE. The CDR3 totals 16 residues. Trimming shortened V by 0 bases and J by 3 bases, and 10 bases separated the two germline ends.

On this clonotype: A much larger clone lies a single base off, so this may be a read error. The genes are TRBV19 and TRBJ2-5; D gene unclear. CDR1 and CDR2 (germline): LNHDA, SQIVND (reference sequence). This CDR3 has 16 amino acids. In DNA, the CDR3 is TGTGCCAGTAGTCTAAAAAGAGTCAGGTCCCCTGAGACCCCGTACTTC. Its protein product is CASSLKRVRSPETPYF.

This sequence joins TRBV7-9 and TRBJ2-5; 11 nucleotides line up with TRBD2. CDR1 and CDR2 (germline): SEHNR, FQNEAQ (reference sequence). The CDR3 runs 16 residues. The V gene end was trimmed by 2 bases and the J gene end by 3 bases; junction bases not matched to a gene: 5. The CDR3 region has the DNA TGTGCCAGCAGCTTAACTAGCGGGGGCCTAAAAGAGACCCAGTACTTC. Translated, it gives CASSLTSGGLKETQYF. The full variable domain, its missing parts supplied by reference TRBV7-9 and TRBJ2-5, is DTGVSQNPRHKITKRGQNVTFRCDPISEHNRLYWYRQTLGQGPEFLTYFQNEAQLEKSRLLSDRFSAERPKGSFSTLEIQRTEQGDSAMYLCASSLTSGGLKETQYFGPGTRLLVL.

This clonotype was seen repeatedly, ten times or more. V usage is TRBV27 and J usage is TRBJ1-5; unclear D gene. Germline loops: CDR1 MNHEY, CDR2 SMNVEV (reference sequence). Trimming cost V 4 bases and J 3 bases, with 7 bases left between them. This CDR3 has 13 residues. This chain's CDR3 is CASSSTANQPQHF. The CDR3 coding sequence is TGTGCCAGCAGTTCAACCGCCAATCAGCCCCAGCATTTT.

This clonotype has at least ten counts. The chain is built from TRBV7-9 and TRBJ2-1; D is possibly TRBD1 or TRBD2 (5 bases each). Trimming took 5 bases from V and 9 from J, leaving 20 bases between them. The CDR3 consists of 15 residues. Germline V gives CDR1 SEHNR, CDR2 FQNEAQ (reference sequence). In nucleotides, the CDR3 is TGTGCCAGCAGCGCCCCGTTGGGGGTACGTGCTGAGCAGTTCTTC. Protein: CASSAPLGVRAEQFF.

The gene calls are TRBV20-1 and TRBJ2-1, with 13 bases that match TRBD2. There are 16 residues in the CDR3. Germline CDR1 reads DFQATT; CDR2 reads SNEGSKA (reference sequence). Unmatched junction bases numbered 11, after V lost 6 bases and J lost 6 bases. The CDR3 DNA sequence: TGCAGTGCAAGGATCGGGGGACTAGCGGGAATCAATGAGCAGTTCTTC. Encoded protein: CSARIGGLAGINEQFF.

This clonotype was picked up many times. The chain joins TRBV12-3 or TRBV12-4 to TRBJ1-4; TRBD1 might be the D (5 bases). Trimming cost V 3 bases and J 6 bases, with 11 bases left between them. The CDR3 spans 14 residues. The CDR3 protein is CASSFQQDYEKLFF. The CDR3 nucleotides read TGTGCCAGCAGTTTCCAACAGGATTATGAAAAACTGTTTTTT.

This clonotype has a handful of counts. The chain has TRBV27 and TRBJ1-1; the match to TRBD1 covers 8 bases. CDR3 length: 15 residues. Germline values: CDR1 MNHEY, CDR2 SMNVEV (reference sequence). The trim removed 2 bases at V and 4 bases at J, leaving 6 bases unmatched. The CDR3 region has the DNA TGTGCCAGCAGTTTAACTCCTACAGGGGGCACTGAAGCTTTCTTT. This codes for CASSLTPTGGTEAFF.

There are many counts of this clonotype. This chain connects TRBV28 to TRBJ2-1; unclear D gene. The CDR3 covers 16 residues. The germline V gene encodes CDR1 MDHEN and CDR2 SYDVKM. V shed 1 base and J shed 4 bases, with 14 bases lying between them. The CDR3 here is CASSLLVPPRYNEQFF. DNA for the CDR3: TGTGCCAGCAGTTTATTAGTTCCCCCACGTTACAATGAGCAGTTCTTC.

On this clonotype itself: A single base separates this from a much larger clone, so it may be a read error. This chain uses TRBV6-2 or TRBV6-3 with TRBJ2-7, with D maybe TRBD2 (5 bases). Looked up from germline, CDR1 is MNHEY and CDR2 is SVGEGT. The CDR3 runs 13 residues. Trimming removed 4 bases from V and 5 bases from J, with 12 bases in between. CDR3 region: CASSSSGTHEQYF. The DNA for the CDR3 is TGTGCCAGCAGTTCCAGCGGTACCCACGAGCAGTACTTC.

The chain couples TRBV19 to TRBJ1-1; D gene uncertain. The germline V gene encodes CDR1 LNHDA and CDR2 SQIVND (reference sequence). This CDR3 is 13 amino acids long. Trimming removed 2 bases at V and 5 bases at J, with 9 bases between. The CDR3 is CASSILGGTEAFF. The CDR3 bases are TGTGCCAGTAGTATACTAGGAGGGACTGAAGCTTTCTTT.

This clonotype has a handful of counts. The gene calls are TRBV27 and TRBJ2-7; 12 nucleotides match TRBD2. Trimming at V came to 4 bases and at J to 4 bases, leaving 8 bases not matched to a gene. Per germline, CDR1 MNHEY and CDR2 SMNVEV (reference sequence). The CDR3 loop spans 16 amino acids. The CDR3 loop reads CASSSETLAGGYEQYF. The CDR3 DNA reads as TGTGCCAGCAGTTCCGAAACACTAGCGGGAGGTTACGAGCAGTACTTC.

About this clonotype: At one of its ends the junction is not consistent with the germline gene, which may arise from a read error. This rearrangement joins TRBV19 to TRBJ1-5, with D possibly TRBD1 on 5 matching bases. This CDR3 region has 15 residues. Germline loops: CDR1 LNHDA, CDR2 SQIVND (reference sequence). The CDR3 DNA reads TGTGCCAGTAGTGCCGCGGGGTGGGGCCCTCCGCCCCCGCATTTT. Its translation: CASSAAGWGPPPPHF. Full variable domain (rest looked up from reference TRBV19 and TRBJ1-5): DGGITQSPKYLFRKEGQNVTLSCEQNLNHDAMYWYRQDPGQGLRLIYYSQIVNDFQKGDIAEGYSVSREKKESFPLTVTSAQKNPTAFYLCASSAAGWGPPPPHFGDGTRLSIL.

This clonotype occurred many times. The rearrangement uses TRBV5-6 and TRBJ2-7; TRBD1 matches at 7 bases. Germline trimming cut 10 bases from V and 5 bases from J; bases unmatched to any gene: 15. Per germline, CDR1 SGHDT and CDR2 YYEEEE. The CDR3 totals 14 residues. CDR3 protein: CAQYSTGSFHEQYF. The DNA for the CDR3 is TGTGCCCAATACTCGACAGGGTCGTTCCACGAGCAGTACTTC.

The chain couples TRBV25-1 to TRBJ2-1; 12 nucleotides match TRBD2. The CDR3 consists of 17 residues. After removal of 6 bases from V and 2 bases from J, the junction contained 8 bases not matched to a gene. Germline V gene data show CDR1 as MGHDK and CDR2 as SYGVNS. The CDR3 region is CASRLAGGSPAYNEQFF. CDR3 nucleotides: TGTGCCAGCAGACTAGCGGGGGGTTCGCCCGCCTACAATGAGCAGTTCTTC.

This clonotype was detected many times. The chain has TRBV4-3 and TRBJ2-7, with 10 nucleotides matching TRBD2. The ends lost 0 bases at V and 3 bases at J; junction bases unmatched: 5. The CDR3 runs 16 residues. Germline V lookup: CDR1 LGHNA, CDR2 YSLEER. This CDR3 is CASSQDWGTSVYEQYF. Written as DNA, the CDR3 is TGCGCCAGCAGCCAAGACTGGGGGACTAGCGTCTACGAGCAGTACTTC.

The chain carries TRBV27 and TRBJ2-7; 8 bases are a match to TRBD2. Germline assignment: CDR1 MNHEY and CDR2 SMNVEV (reference sequence). The CDR3 loop spans 17 amino acids. V lost 3 bases, J lost 5 bases, and 15 bases stayed unmatched. The CDR3 coding sequence is TGTGCCAGCAGTTTTCTCCGCACCAGCGGGAGTGACCACGAGCAGTACTTC. This codes for CASSFLRTSGSDHEQYF.

The chain employs TRBV27 and TRBJ1-5, with D tentatively TRBD1 (5 bases). The V gene's germline CDR1 is MNHEY and CDR2 SMNVEV (reference sequence). Trimming took off 3 bases at V and 9 bases at J, with 9 bases between the two ends. CDR3 length: 12 amino acids. The CDR3 here is CASSFPGAPQHF. The CDR3 DNA reads as TGTGCCAGCAGTTTCCCCGGGGCGCCCCAGCATTTT.

The chain employs TRBV4-1 and TRBJ1-3; D is uncertain. The CDR3 contains 17 residues. Germline V gene lookup returns CDR1 MGHRA and CDR2 YSYEKL. The V and J ends lost 1 base and 0 bases respectively, with 13 bases between them. The CDR3 is CASSQGPALSSGNTIYF. DNA for the CDR3: TGCGCCAGCAGCCAAGGGCCGGCCCTGAGCTCTGGAAACACCATATATTTT.

This clonotype has at least ten counts. This sequence joins TRBV6-5 and TRBJ2-2; 8 nucleotides align to TRBD1. Trimming at V came to 2 bases and at J to 3 bases, leaving 5 bases not matched to a gene. Germline lookup yields CDR1 MNHEY and CDR2 SVGAGI. There are 16 residues in the CDR3. CDR3: CASSYPGGVDTGELFF. In nucleotides, the CDR3 is TGTGCCAGCAGTTACCCAGGGGGCGTCGACACCGGGGAGCTGTTTTTT.